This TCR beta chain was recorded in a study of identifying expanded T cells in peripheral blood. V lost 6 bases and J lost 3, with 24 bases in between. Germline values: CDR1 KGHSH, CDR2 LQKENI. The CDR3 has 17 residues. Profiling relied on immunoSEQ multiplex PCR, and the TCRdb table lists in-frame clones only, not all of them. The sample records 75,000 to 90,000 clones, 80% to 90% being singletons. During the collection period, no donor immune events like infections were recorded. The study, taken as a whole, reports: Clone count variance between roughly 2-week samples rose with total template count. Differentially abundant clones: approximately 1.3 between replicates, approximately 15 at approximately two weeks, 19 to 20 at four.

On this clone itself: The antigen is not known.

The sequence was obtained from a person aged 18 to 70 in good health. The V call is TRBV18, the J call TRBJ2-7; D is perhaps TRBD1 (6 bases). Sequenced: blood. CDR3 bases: TGTGCCAGCTCTCCCGCAACGCCAGGGGCCGGCTTCTACGAGCAGTACTTC. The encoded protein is CASSPATPGAGFYEQYF.